The clone carrying this T cell receptor (beta chain) has a count of ten or more. The antigen remains unidentified. An equimolar mix of two oligonucleotides served as the beta constant-region primer for TRBC1 and TRBC2. Nested alpha and beta constant-region primers with the SP2 primer drove four PCR rounds on ligated cDNA. Each CDR3 protein gets one entry after TCRdb re-called the UMI-ligation and nested PCR reads with MiXCR. Of 99,000 or so distinct CDR3 sequences in the sample, around 13% were seen once. The V end lost 1 base, the J end lost 1 base, and 5 bases lay between the germline ends. The CDR3 spans 14 residues. The sample originates from a study of naive and memory T cell subsets. Study results and limitations: Over 95% of naive TCR sequences appeared only once after error correction, unlike memory subsets. Especially in CD8 cells, naive repertoires contained a few larger clonotypes, possibly CD45RA-re-expressing memory cells.

Sequencing was done on a sample of naive CD8+ T cells from blood. The chain links TRBV12-3 or TRBV12-4 to TRBJ1-5; D uncertain. This receptor was taken from a human donor in good health. In DNA, the CDR3 is TGTGCCAGCAGTTTAGGAGGAAGCAATCAGCCCCAGCATTTT. It codes for CASSLGGSNQPQHF.